This T cell receptor beta chain was obtained from a study of shared clonotypes between healthy human individuals. In germline, CDR1 is MNHNS, CDR2 SASEGT. The CDR3 is 12 amino acids. Trimming took off 4 bases at V and 3 bases at J, with 7 bases between the two ends. The protocol was immunoSEQ multiplex PCR, while the TCRdb copy is restricted to in-frame clones and leaves out a portion. The sample yields about 2.3 million clones, roughly 92% seen once. The chain links TRBV6-1 to TRBJ2-7; no firm D call. The source is a young man in good health. Some clones in this sample may be carry-over from other donors' samples. The sequencing input was naive CD4+ T cells from PBMCs. Indicated subset: CD45RA+ positively selected. The CDR3 here is CASSGFLYEQYF. CDR3 coding DNA: TGTGCCAGCAGTGGATTTCTCTACGAGCAGTACTTC.